The entry below describes one T cell receptor beta chain. Its antigen is as yet unknown. A second roughly 6 to 11 cycle PCR used barcoded and J-beta primers. All cDNA molecules were each tagged by a template-switch adaptor with 12 random nucleotides. From the 5' RACE reads, TCRdb called clonotypes with MiXCR, one entry per CDR3 protein. The sample lists more than 1,000,000 distinct CDR3 sequences; under 30% were seen once. These data originate in a study of blood T cells in healthy people across ages. Findings and limits, study-wide: It was found that TCR beta diversity correlated strongly with the percentage of naive T cells.

Separately, the same data were catalogued under a study of T cells of mothers and their children. That source adds: The donors comprised about 6 children and their three healthy Caucasian mothers. Compared with unrelated pairs, related mother-child pairs had slightly higher, non-significant overlap.

Input material: blood. The clonotype was recovered from a girl between 2 and 10 years old in good health.

CDR3 sequence (DNA): TGCAGTGCTAGAAGTGTTCCGGGGAGCTACAATGAGCAGTTCTTC. Encoded protein: CSARSVPGSYNEQFF. The chain is built from TRBV20-1 and TRBJ2-1; perhaps TRBD2 as D (5 bases). CDR3 length: 15 amino acids. Germline CDR1 reads DFQATT; CDR2 reads SNEGSKA (reference sequence). Trimming took off 2 bases at V and 3 bases at J, with 14 bases between the two ends.